This T cell receptor beta chain was found in a study of T cells in Graves' hyperthyroidism and ophthalmopathy. Study-level information: At initial diagnosis, before any treatment had begun, peripheral blood was obtained.

With 1 base clipped from V and 4 bases from J, the junction kept 7 bases outside the gene matches. Germline V CDR1 and CDR2: SGHNT, YENEEA. This CDR3 comprises 16 residues. Authors of the study amplified TCR beta CDR3 regions from RNA transcripts. First-round RT-PCR of the TCR CDR3 relied on the HTBI primer set. One entry per CDR3 protein, called by TCRdb with MiXCR from the multiplex PCR reads. Among almost 600,000 distinct CDR3 sequences listed, approximately 15% were seen once. This clonotype showed up just a few times. Those with hyperthyroidism were 18 to 65 years old, newly diagnosed, and ill for under 2 months. The sample, blood from the first hyperthyroidism diagnosis, precedes any ophthalmopathy symptoms. Using roughly 9.4 ml of fresh peripheral blood, PBMCs were prepared.

The rearrangement uses TRBV11-3 and TRBJ1-5; TRBD1 agrees at 7 bases. The sequenced sample consisted of blood. The sequence derives from a young woman with Graves' hyperthyroidism that later progressed to Graves' ophthalmopathy. The CDR3 region has the DNA TGTGCCAGCAGCTTAGCCGGACAGGCGTCGAATCAGCCCCAGCATTTT. This gives the protein CASSLAGQASNQPQHF.